The clone carrying this T cell receptor beta chain was seen a single time. The antigen is not known. These data originate in a study of T cell responses to AZD1222 COVID-19 vaccine. Study-level findings and limits: Unmutated variant regions reportedly attract nearly half of all spike-specific TCRs.

This CDR3 has 12 amino acids. V lost 2 bases and J lost 9, with 8 bases in between. Germline V gene lookup returns CDR1 SGHTA and CDR2 FQGNSA. The assay was immunoSEQ multiplex PCR, and TCRdb's table has in-frame clones only and misses some. The sample gives 130,000 to 150,000 clones, 75% to 90% of which show up once; about 4% is in the top ten. V and J are TRBV7-2 and TRBJ1-5; no clear D gene. The TCR comes from an adult in good health. The source material was peripheral blood, sampled on day 0 of MenACWY control vaccination. The CDR3 sequence is CASSLWEGPQHF. As DNA, the CDR3 is TGTGCCAGCAGCTTATGGGAGGGGCCCCAGCATTTT. Looking up the rest from reference TRBV7-2 and TRBJ1-5 gives the full variable domain: GAGVSQSPSNKVTEKGKDVELRCDPISGHTALYWYRQSLGQGLEFLIYFQGNSAPDKSGLPSDRFSAERTGGSVSTLTIQRTQQEDSAVYLCASSLWEGPQHFGDGTRLSIL.